This T cell receptor beta chain was sequenced for a study of blood T cell repertoires in COVID-19. The table came from immunoSEQ multiplex PCR; TCRdb's copy has only in-frame clones and leaves some out. The sample lists 150,000 to 200,000 clones, 65% to 90% seen once, with about 7.7% in the top ten. The germline V gene encodes CDR1 SNHLY and CDR2 FYNNEI. V lost 7 bases and J lost 0, with 14 bases in between. CDR3 length equals 15 residues. V gene TRBV2 combines with J gene TRBJ2-3; D not resolved. The sample comprised peripheral blood. The source is a woman aged 40-49 years with COVID-19, enrolled during active disease. DNA of the CDR3: TGTGCCAGCACGTATCGCGGTTCAAGCACAGATACGCAGTATTTT. This encodes CASTYRGSSTDTQYF. The full variable domain, its missing parts supplied by reference TRBV2 and TRBJ2-3, is EPEVTQTPSHQVTQMGQEVILRCVPISNHLYFYWYRQILGQKVEFLVSFYNNEISEKSEIFDDQFSVERPDGSNFTLKIRSTKLEDSAMYFCASTYRGSSTDTQYFGPGTRLTVL.